This passage covers 16 T cell receptor beta chains from one sample sequenced in a study of breast tumors, draining lymph nodes, adjacent tissues. In TCRdb, the multiplex PCR reads were re-called with MiXCR into one record per CDR3 protein. The sample has approximately 130,000 distinct CDR3 sequences, 21% seen once. The lymph nodes were axillary draining lymph nodes from breast cancer patients. Sequencing was performed on axillary lymph node tissue. These receptors were collected from a female donor with breast cancer. Some clones in this sample may be carry-over from other donors' samples.

This clonotype was recorded many times. The chain recombines TRBV9 with TRBJ2-3, with D hard to call. Trimming took off 0 bases at V and 2 bases at J, with 10 bases between the two ends. Per germline, CDR1 SGDLS and CDR2 YYNGEE. The CDR3 has 15 residues. The chain's CDR3 is CASSVGVTYTDTQYF. Written as DNA, the CDR3 is TGTGCCAGCAGCGTAGGAGTCACTTACACAGATACGCAGTATTTT.

This sequence joins TRBV2 and TRBJ2-4; 7 positions agree with TRBD1. Unmatched junction bases numbered 2, after V lost 6 bases and J lost 3 bases. Germline V gene sequence: CDR1 SNHLY, CDR2 FYNNEI. The CDR3 is 13 amino acids. The DNA of the CDR3 is TGTGCCAGCAGGACAGGGCACAAAAACATTCAGTACTTC. Translating gives CASRTGHKNIQYF.

The rearrangement joins TRBV2 to TRBJ1-1; possible D gene TRBD1, 6 bases. V lost 2 bases and J 1 base, leaving 14 bases between the germline ends. CDR1 is SNHLY, CDR2 FYNNEI, per germline. The CDR3 runs 16 residues. Here the CDR3 reads CASSEQGSVGNTEAFF. Written as DNA, the CDR3 is TGTGCCAGCAGTGAACAGGGGAGCGTCGGGAACACTGAAGCTTTCTTT.

This clonotype has ten or more counts. The rearrangement joins TRBV11-2 to TRBJ2-1; 10 nucleotides match TRBD1. Unmatched junction bases numbered 14, after V lost 3 bases and J lost 9 bases. The germline CDR1 and CDR2 sequences are SGHAT and FQNNGV. This CDR3 region has 17 residues. The CDR3 bases are TGTGCCAGCAGCTTTTACTCGGCCGGGACAGGGGTGGGTGAGCAGTTCTTC. The encoded protein is CASSFYSAGTGVGEQFF. Drawing the rest from reference TRBV11-2 and TRBJ2-1, the complete variable domain is EAGVAQSPRYKIIEKRQSVAFWCNPISGHATLYWYQQILGQGPKLLIQFQNNGVVDDSQLPKDRFSAERLKGVDSTLKIQPAKLEDSAVYLCASSFYSAGTGVGEQFFGPGTRLTVL.

With respect to this clonotype: This may arise from a read error, as a much more abundant clone is one base away. The chain employs TRBV18 and TRBJ1-3; TRBD1 is a possible D gene (6 bases). The germline V gene encodes CDR1 KGHSH and CDR2 LQKENI. This CDR3 comprises 16 residues. In DNA form, the CDR3 reads TGTGCCAGCTCACTCCCGGGACCCTGGGCCGGGGACACCAGATATTTT. It translates to CASSLPGPWAGDTRYF.

This clonotype came up many times. The chain has TRBV18 and TRBJ2-5; TRBD1 is a possible D gene (6 bases). The CDR3 totals 14 residues. Germline assignment: CDR1 KGHSH and CDR2 LQKENI. V lost 2 bases and J lost 5, with 12 bases in between. For the CDR3, the DNA is TGTGCCAGCTCACCAAACAGGGTGGGGGAGACCCAGTACTTC. This encodes CASSPNRVGETQYF.

As concerns this clonotype: This may be a read error: a much more frequent sequence differs by one nucleotide. The genes are TRBV15 and TRBJ2-1; D ambiguous. Between the trimmed V and J ends, which lost 0 bases and 0 bases, there was a span of 6 bases. Germline values: CDR1 LNHNV, CDR2 YYDKDF (reference sequence). This CDR3 contains 15 residues. Here the CDR3 DNA reads TGTGCCACCAGCAGAGACCCGAACTCCTACAATGAGCAGTTCTTC. Its translation: CATSRDPNSYNEQFF.

This clonotype showed up many times. The V and J genes are TRBV11-2 and TRBJ2-7; D uncertain. Trimming left V 3 bases short and J 2 bases short, with 11 bases between. This CDR3 has 14 amino acids. CDR1 is SGHAT, CDR2 FQNNGV, per germline. Here the CDR3 reads CASSLGWPPYEQYF. CDR3 DNA sequence: TGTGCCAGCAGCTTGGGGTGGCCCCCCTACGAGCAGTACTTC. Full variable domain (rest looked up from reference TRBV11-2 and TRBJ2-7): EAGVAQSPRYKIIEKRQSVAFWCNPISGHATLYWYQQILGQGPKLLIQFQNNGVVDDSQLPKDRFSAERLKGVDSTLKIQPAKLEDSAVYLCASSLGWPPYEQYFGPGTRLTVT.

This clonotype was recorded many times. The CDR3 loop is CASSQAESPPLNEQFF. CDR3 DNA sequence: TGCGCCAGCAGCCAGGCCGAAAGTCCACCCTTGAATGAGCAGTTCTTC. The rearrangement links TRBV4-1 to TRBJ2-1; D is uncertain. V lost 3 bases to trimming and J lost 7 bases, with 19 bases between them. Germline V gene lookup returns CDR1 MGHRA and CDR2 YSYEKL. This CDR3 spans 16 amino acids.

This clonotype was seen at least ten times. The rearrangement joins TRBV20-1 to TRBJ2-7, with TRBD1 as a possible D gene (6 bases). Germline values: CDR1 DFQATT, CDR2 SNEGSKA (reference sequence). This CDR3 is built from 15 residues. The germline V and J ends were trimmed by 6 bases and 7 bases, with 25 bases remaining between them. The CDR3 region is CSARGGIGREEEQYF. CDR3 bases: TGCAGTGCCCGAGGGGGTATCGGTCGGGAAGAGGAGCAGTACTTC.

This clonotype was counted at least ten times. V usage is TRBV11-3 and J usage is TRBJ2-2, with 7 bases aligning to TRBD2. Looked up from germline, CDR1 is SGHNT and CDR2 is YENEEA. The CDR3 contains 16 residues. With V trimmed by 2 bases and J by 5 bases, 8 bases remained unmatched. In DNA form, the CDR3 reads TGTGCCAGCAGCTTATCCCAGGGAGGGTTGACCGGGGAGCTGTTTTTT. Protein: CASSLSQGGLTGELFF.

In this sample, this clonotype turned up many times. The chain links TRBV27 to TRBJ2-1; 10 bases align to TRBD2. Germline CDR1 and CDR2: MNHEY and SMNVEV (reference sequence). The V segment lost 8 bases and the J segment 2 bases; nucleotides outside the gene matches: 6. CDR3 length: 15 amino acids. The CDR3 nucleotides are TGTGCCAGCGTATTAGCGGGAGGCACCTACAATGAGCAGTTCTTC. Translation gives CASVLAGGTYNEQFF.

This clonotype was counted many times. The chain couples TRBV19 to TRBJ2-5, with TRBD1 matching over 9 bases. There are 15 residues in the CDR3. With V trimmed by 9 bases and J by 5 bases, 13 bases remained unmatched. The germline gives CDR1 LNHDA, CDR2 SQIVND (reference sequence). CDR3 residues: CASEATGGPGETQYF. For the CDR3, the DNA is TGTGCCAGCGAAGCCACAGGGGGCCCAGGGGAGACCCAGTACTTC.

This clonotype was counted at least ten times. V gene TRBV15 combines with J gene TRBJ2-3; 15 bases match TRBD2. This CDR3 spans 18 amino acids. V gave up 3 bases and J gave up 6 bases; unmatched junction bases: 10. Germline V CDR1 and CDR2: LNHNV, YYDKDF (reference sequence). CDR3 loop: CATSRGLAGGSGRDTQYF. In nucleotides, the CDR3 is TGTGCCACCAGCAGGGGACTAGCGGGAGGTTCTGGTCGTGATACGCAGTATTTT.

This clonotype has at least ten counts. The chain has TRBV6-2 or TRBV6-3 and TRBJ1-4, with D possibly being TRBD1 (5 bases). CDR1 is MNHEY, CDR2 SVGEGT, per germline. CDR3 length: 12 residues. Trimming removed 5 bases at V and 16 bases at J, with 17 bases between. The CDR3 sequence is CASSVGPTTPFF. The CDR3 DNA reads as TGTGCCAGCAGTGTGGGACCGACAACGCCGTTTTTT.

This clonotype appeared many times. The CDR3 protein is CAGETVPGGELFF. DNA of the CDR3: TGTGCCGGCGAGACAGTTCCCGGCGGGGAGCTGTTTTTT. The chain is built from TRBV19 and TRBJ2-2; a possible D gene is TRBD1 (5 bases). This CDR3 has 13 residues. V was clipped by 11 bases and J by 7 bases, with 17 bases between them. CDR1 is LNHDA and CDR2 is SQIVND in the germline V gene (reference sequence).